Listed below are T cell receptor beta chains from one sample, sequenced in a study of T cell responses to AZD1222 COVID-19 vaccine. The data were produced by immunoSEQ multiplex PCR, yet TCRdb's version contains in-frame clones alone and is incomplete. The data show over 85,000 clones, roughly 90% seen once. The material was peripheral blood, obtained on day 0 of AZD1222 vaccination. The receptors here all came from an adult in good health. The CDR3 runs from the conserved cysteine through the conserved F or W. A D gene is named only where the DNA matches it firmly. A row's size may be missing; if present it is once, few, many or a size class.

j_gene | abundance | v_gene | d_gene | CDR3aa | CDR3nt
TRBJ1-5 | few | TRBV19 | - | CASNTARGNGQPQHF | TGTGCCAGTAACACTGCGCGGGGGAACGGGCAGCCCCAGCATTTT
TRBJ2-3 | - | TRBV11-3 | TRBD1 | CASSLGTGEWDTQYF | TGTGCCAGCAGCCTCGGGACAGGGGAATGGGATACGCAGTATTTT
TRBJ1-3 | once | TRBV10-3 | - | CAISGNRAGGNTIYF | TGTGCCATCAGTGGTAACAGGGCCGGTGGAAACACCATATATTTT
TRBJ2-5 | once | TRBV3-1/TRBV3-2 | TRBD1 | CASSQDHQGAKETQYF | TGTGCCAGCAGCCAAGATCATCAGGGGGCCAAAGAGACCCAGTACTTC
TRBJ1-4 | - | TRBV5-1 | - | CASSIDRSTNEKLFF | TGCGCCAGCAGCATTGACAGGTCAACTAATGAAAAACTGTTTTTT
TRBJ1-1 | - | TRBV28 | TRBD1 | CASSLMLTGGSDTEAFF | TGTGCCAGCAGTTTAATGTTGACAGGGGGCTCGGACACTGAAGCTTTCTTT
TRBJ1-2 | - | TRBV10-3 | TRBD1 | CAISGTGYGYTF | TGTGCCATCAGCGGGACAGGCTATGGCTACACCTTC
TRBJ1-5 | - | TRBV4-1 | - | CASSQAVGLDQPQHF | TGCGCCAGCAGCCAGGCCGTGGGGTTGGATCAGCCCCAGCATTTT
TRBJ1-2 | - | TRBV27 | - | CASSLLPGDGYTF | TGTGCCAGCAGTTTATTACCAGGGGATGGCTACACCTTC
TRBJ2-1 | - | TRBV27 | TRBD2 | CAIAGLAGGYNEQFF | TGTGCCATCGCGGGACTAGCGGGGGGATACAATGAGCAGTTCTTC
TRBJ2-1 | - | TRBV11-1 | - | CASSLEQYNEQFF | TGTGCCAGCAGCTTGGAACAGTACAATGAGCAGTTCTTC
TRBJ1-2 | once | TRBV3-1/TRBV3-2 | TRBD1 | CASSQARDRGYGYTF | TGTGCCAGCAGCCAAGCTCGAGACAGGGGCTATGGCTACACCTTC
TRBJ2-5 | - | TRBV2 | TRBD1 | CASRDRGQTQYF | TGTGCCAGCAGGGACAGGGGGCAGACCCAGTACTTC
TRBJ2-3 | - | TRBV5-1 | - | CASSLGSGVSTDTQYF | TGCGCCAGCAGCTTGGGATCGGGGGTAAGCACAGATACGCAGTATTTT
TRBJ2-4 | - | TRBV2 | - | CASRGDLTVLAKNIQYF | TGTGCCAGCAGGGGGGACCTTACCGTTCTAGCCAAAAACATTCAGTACTTC
TRBJ2-7 | - | TRBV10-1 | TRBD1 | CASSGGGGYEQYF | TGCGCCAGCAGTGGAGGGGGCGGGTACGAGCAGTACTTC
TRBJ1-3 | - | TRBV2 | - | CASSEAPGSSGNTIYF | TGTGCCAGCAGTGAAGCCCCGGGGAGCTCTGGAAACACCATATATTTT
TRBJ1-5 | - | TRBV2 | - | CASSAQINQPQHF | TGTGCCAGCAGTGCCCAGATCAATCAGCCCCAGCATTTT
TRBJ1-6 | - | TRBV28 | - | CASSLIGVGNSPLHF | TGTGCCAGCAGTTTAATTGGCGTCGGTAATTCACCCCTCCACTTT
TRBJ2-2 | - | TRBV3-1/TRBV3-2 | TRBD2 | CASSQDTGTRGMFF | TGTGCCAGCAGCCAAGATACCGGGACTAGAGGAATGTTTTTT
TRBJ1-3 | - | TRBV28 | - | CASSPASRATIYF | TGTGCCAGCAGCCCAGCTTCCAGGGCCACCATATATTTT
TRBJ1-2 | - | TRBV9 | - | CASSVDVRDIFNYGYTF | TGTGCCAGCAGCGTAGACGTTAGGGACATCTTTAACTATGGCTACACCTTC
TRBJ1-1 | - | TRBV28 | - | CASSLGSSVGAFF | TGTGCCAGCAGTTTAGGCTCCTCGGTGGGAGCTTTCTTT
TRBJ1-6 | - | TRBV11-2 | - | CASSSQGLDSPLHF | TGTGCCAGCAGCTCACAGGGTCTGGATTCACCCCTCCACTTT
TRBJ2-1 | - | TRBV28 | - | CASRAGQLIYNEQFF | TGTGCCAGCAGGGCGGGACAGCTCATTTACAATGAGCAGTTCTTC
TRBJ2-5 | - | TRBV19 | - | CASSIDQGPTETQYF | TGTGCCAGTAGTATAGATCAGGGACCGACAGAGACCCAGTACTTC
TRBJ2-7 | - | TRBV30 | - | CAFTGRGGYEQYF | TGTGCCTTTACAGGGAGGGGAGGCTACGAGCAGTACTTC
TRBJ1-4 | - | TRBV2 | - | CASSDQIIKVGGVEKLFF | TGTGCCAGCAGTGATCAGATTATTAAAGTCGGGGGTGTTGAAAAACTGTTTTTT
TRBJ2-5 | - | TRBV11-3 | - | CASSLVLSQGGETQYF | TGTGCCAGCAGCTTAGTTCTGTCACAGGGAGGGGAGACCCAGTACTTC
TRBJ1-5 | many | TRBV2 | - | CASSGPVYSNQPQHF | TGTGCCAGCAGTGGACCCGTATATAGCAATCAGCCCCAGCATTTT
TRBJ2-7 | once | TRBV28 | TRBD1 | CASRPGQTYEQYF | TGTGCCAGCAGACCGGGACAGACCTACGAGCAGTACTTC
TRBJ2-3 | - | TRBV19 | TRBD2 | CASSTTSGGPRDTQYF | TGTGCCAGTAGTACGACTAGCGGGGGCCCCAGGGATACGCAGTATTTT
TRBJ2-2 | - | TRBV5-4 | TRBD1 | CASSTSGTGVTGELFF | TGTGCCAGCAGCACCTCCGGGACAGGAGTTACCGGGGAGCTGTTTTTT
TRBJ1-2 | - | TRBV15 | - | CATSGHGVGYTF | TGTGCCACCAGCGGACACGGAGTTGGCTACACCTTC
TRBJ1-5 | - | TRBV24-1 | - | CATSDAQGTGDNQPQHF | TGTGCCACCAGTGATGCCCAAGGTACAGGTGACAATCAGCCCCAGCATTTT